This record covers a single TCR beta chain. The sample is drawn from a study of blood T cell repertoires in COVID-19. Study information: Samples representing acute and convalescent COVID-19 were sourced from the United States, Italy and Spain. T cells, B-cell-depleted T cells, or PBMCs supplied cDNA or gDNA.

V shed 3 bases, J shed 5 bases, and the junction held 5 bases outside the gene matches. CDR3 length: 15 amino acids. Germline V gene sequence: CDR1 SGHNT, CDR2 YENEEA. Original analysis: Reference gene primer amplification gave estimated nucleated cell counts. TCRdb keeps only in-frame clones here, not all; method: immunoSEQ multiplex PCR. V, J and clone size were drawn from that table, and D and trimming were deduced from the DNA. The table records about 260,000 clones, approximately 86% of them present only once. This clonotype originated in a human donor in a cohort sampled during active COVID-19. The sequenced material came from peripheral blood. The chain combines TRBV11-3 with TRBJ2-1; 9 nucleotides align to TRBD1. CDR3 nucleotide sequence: TGTGCCAGCAGCTTTATGGGACAGGGACACAATGAGCAGTTCTTC. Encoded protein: CASSFMGQGHNEQFF. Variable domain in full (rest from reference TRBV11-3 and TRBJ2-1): EAGVVQSPRYKIIEKKQPVAFWCNPISGHNTLYWYLQNLGQGPELLIRYENEEAVDDSQLPKDRFSAERLKGVDSTLKIQPAELGDSAVYLCASSFMGQGHNEQFFGPGTRLTVL.